This T cell receptor (beta chain) was obtained from a study of control samples from healthy donors and cancer patients. Sequencing was performed with immunoSEQ multiplex PCR; in TCRdb, only in-frame clones are kept and a portion is missing. The sample carries 70,000 to 90,000 clones, about 87% recorded once. The CDR3 loop spans 15 amino acids. V lost 8 bases and J lost 4; bases outside the gene matches: 13. The germline CDR1 and CDR2 sequences are SNHLY and FYNNEI. The genes are TRBV2 and TRBJ2-7; TRBD2 aligns across 8 bases. The receptor was isolated from a woman aged 55-69 years with head and neck cancer. Sequenced sample: PBMCs. The CDR3 DNA sequence: TGTGCCAGCGCAGAAGGTCTAGCGGGTATTTACGAGCAGTACTTC. Its protein is CASAEGLAGIYEQYF.